The 19 T cell receptor beta chains reported below all come from one sample, sequenced in a study of shared clonotypes between healthy human individuals. CD8 cells regarded as naive lacked CD45RO, were positively chosen for CCR7, and omitted terminally differentiated effector memory CD45RA+ cells. Clones were sequenced by immunoSEQ multiplex PCR, and TCRdb holds only the in-frame ones, with some missing. The data show some 2.1 million clones, just under 95% seen once. Sequenced: naive CD8+ T cells sorted from blood. These TCRs come from a man aged 18 to 30 in good health.

The chain joins TRBV28 to TRBJ2-3; D perhaps matches TRBD2 (5 bases). V was clipped by 6 bases and J by 4 bases, with 26 bases between them. Germline V CDR1 and CDR2: MDHEN, SYDVKM. The CDR3 has 18 residues. In DNA form, the CDR3 reads TGTGCCAGCAGCCCCGGGCCCCCTCACGGGGAGAGTCCAGATACGCAGTATTTT. Translation gives CASSPGPPHGESPDTQYF.

With regard to this clone: Other DNA sequences in this sample translate to the same CDR3. The V gene is TRBV18, the J gene TRBJ2-3; the D is unclear. Germline assignment: CDR1 KGHSH and CDR2 LQKENI. V was cut by 3 bases and J by 2 bases, with 3 bases left in between. CDR3 length equals 12 residues. Here the CDR3 reads CASSPYTDTQYF. Written as DNA, the CDR3 is TGTGCCAGCTCACCCTACACAGATACGCAGTATTTT.

On this clone itself: Distinct nucleotide sequences in the sample also encode this CDR3. The J gene is TRBJ2-2, the V gene TRBV30; D is perhaps TRBD2 (5 bases). The V end was cut by 1 base, the J end by 0 bases, with 6 bases between. This CDR3 is built from 14 residues. CDR1 is GTSNPN, CDR2 SVGIG, per germline (reference sequence). The CDR3: CAWSAGTNTGELFF. CDR3 sequence (DNA): TGTGCCTGGAGTGCGGGGACGAACACCGGGGAGCTGTTTTTT.

The V and J genes are TRBV4-1 and TRBJ1-1; TRBD1 aligns across 7 bases. The CDR3 covers 15 residues. CDR1 and CDR2 from the germline V gene are MGHRA and YSYEKL. V was pared by 3 bases and J by 4 bases, with 8 bases of the junction left unmatched. The chain's CDR3 is CASSHRGGAPTEAFF. The CDR3 DNA is TGCGCCAGCAGCCATAGAGGGGGCGCTCCCACTGAAGCTTTCTTT.

V usage is TRBV7-9 and J usage is TRBJ1-5; 9 bases fit TRBD1. Unmatched junction bases numbered 4, after V lost 3 bases and J lost 7 bases. CDR1 SEHNR and CDR2 FQNEAQ come from the germline V gene (reference sequence). The CDR3 has 14 amino acids. For the CDR3, the DNA is TGTGCCAGCAGCTTCACAGGGGGCAGCCAGCCCCAGCATTTT. Amino acid sequence: CASSFTGGSQPQHF. The full variable domain, rest sourced from reference TRBV7-9 and TRBJ1-5, is DTGVSQNPRHKITKRGQNVTFRCDPISEHNRLYWYRQTLGQGPEFLTYFQNEAQLEKSRLLSDRFSAERPKGSFSTLEIQRTEQGDSAMYLCASSFTGGSQPQHFGDGTRLSIL.

The chain combines TRBV6-1 with TRBJ2-1, with D possibly being TRBD2 (6 bases). The V gene lost 0 bases and the J gene lost 6 bases, with 15 bases spanning the gap. The CDR3 loop spans 16 amino acids. CDR1 is MNHNS and CDR2 is SASEGT in the germline V gene. The CDR3: CASSEALEGVSNEQFF. The CDR3, as DNA: TGTGCCAGCAGTGAAGCGTTGGAGGGCGTTAGCAATGAGCAGTTCTTC.

The chain recombines TRBV4-1 with TRBJ1-4, with D possibly TRBD1 on 5 matching bases. Looked up from germline, CDR1 is MGHRA and CDR2 is YSYEKL. The V end lost 4 bases, the J end lost 8 bases, and 20 bases lay between the germline ends. The CDR3 covers 16 residues. CDR3 region: CASSLSPGPTDEKLFF. DNA for the CDR3: TGCGCCAGCAGCCTTTCCCCCGGGCCGACAGACGAAAAACTGTTTTTT.

The rearrangement uses TRBV10-3 and TRBJ1-2, with 8 nucleotides matching TRBD1. This CDR3 is built from 15 residues. Germline CDR1 ENHRY, CDR2 SYGVKD. The V and J ends lost 3 bases and 5 bases, in that order; junction bases with no gene match: 8. The CDR3, as DNA: TGTGCCATCAGTGATCTCCAGACAGGGGCTTATGGCTACACCTTC. Translating it yields CAISDLQTGAYGYTF.

This chain's CDR3 is CASSVDAGATYEQYF. CDR3 in DNA: TGTGCCAGCAGCGTAGACGCGGGGGCCACCTACGAGCAGTACTTC. This sequence joins TRBV9 and TRBJ2-7; possibly TRBD2 for D (7 bases). The germline V gene encodes CDR1 SGDLS and CDR2 YYNGEE. CDR3 length equals 15 residues. V dropped 0 bases and J dropped 2 bases, with 12 bases sitting between them.

V gene TRBV2 combines with J gene TRBJ1-5; D uncertain. This CDR3 region has 14 residues. CDR1 and CDR2 (germline): SNHLY, FYNNEI. V lost 1 base to trimming and J lost 4 bases, with 8 bases between them. The CDR3 bases are TGTGCCAGCAGTGAAGGACGGTATAATCAGCCCCAGCATTTT. It specifies CASSEGRYNQPQHF.

This chain joins TRBV9 and TRBJ2-1; 7 bases fit TRBD1. The CDR3 consists of 15 residues. Germline values: CDR1 SGDLS, CDR2 YYNGEE. Trimming took 3 bases from V and 2 from J; bases not matched to a gene: 5. The CDR3 loop reads CASSEGASTYNEQFF. The CDR3 DNA follows: TGTGCCAGCAGCGAGGGGGCAAGTACCTACAATGAGCAGTTCTTC.

This sequence joins TRBV9 and TRBJ1-2, with unresolved D. Germline CDR1 and CDR2: SGDLS and YYNGEE. Trimming removed 0 bases at V and 8 bases at J, with 11 bases between. The CDR3 length is 13 residues. DNA for the CDR3: TGTGCCAGCAGCGTAGTGGACGTCGGCGGCTACACCTTC. This encodes CASSVVDVGGYTF.

The chain recombines TRBV5-6 with TRBJ1-3, with 11 bases that match TRBD1. V lost 5 bases, J lost 3 bases, and 7 bases stayed unmatched. This CDR3 has 16 residues. Germline V gene data show CDR1 as SGHDT and CDR2 as YYEEEE. CDR3: CASSFRTGGDGNTIYF. The CDR3 nucleotides are TGTGCCAGCAGTTTTCGGACAGGGGGCGATGGAAACACCATATATTTT.

This chain joins TRBV19 and TRBJ2-5, with unresolved D. The V gene's germline CDR1 is LNHDA and CDR2 SQIVND (reference sequence). V lost 9 bases and J lost 4, with 6 bases in between. There are 10 residues in the CDR3. The CDR3 reads CARRAETQYF. The CDR3 nucleotides are TGTGCCAGACGCGCAGAGACCCAGTACTTC. The full variable domain, its missing parts supplied by reference TRBV19 and TRBJ2-5, is DGGITQSPKYLFRKEGQNVTLSCEQNLNHDAMYWYRQDPGQGLRLIYYSQIVNDFQKGDIAEGYSVSREKKESFPLTVTSAQKNPTAFYLCARRAETQYFGPGTRLLVL.

V is TRBV5-4 and J is TRBJ1-1; D ambiguous. The length of the CDR3 is 13 residues. V lost 1 base and J 7 bases, leaving 11 bases between the germline ends. Germline CDR1 and CDR2: SGHNT and YYREEE (reference sequence). The DNA for the CDR3 is TGTGCCAGCAGCTTGTGGCAGAGCCTTGAAGCTTTCTTT. The encoded protein is CASSLWQSLEAFF.

This clone was found once. The rearrangement links TRBV20-1 to TRBJ2-7; no clear D. The CDR3 sequence is 11 residues long. Trimming removed 6 bases from V and 6 bases from J, with 12 bases in between. Germline V lookup: CDR1 DFQATT, CDR2 SNEGSKA (reference sequence). The CDR3 loop reads CSAVVGGEQYF. The CDR3 DNA follows: TGCAGTGCGGTCGTGGGCGGCGAGCAGTACTTC.

V and J are TRBV29-1 and TRBJ2-2, with TRBD2 as a possible D gene (6 bases). Germline CDR1 SQVTM, CDR2 ANQGSEA. The CDR3 sequence is 13 residues long. Trimming stripped 7 bases from V and 5 bases from J, with 14 bases between. The CDR3 loop reads CSGQLALTGELFF. CDR3 nucleotides: TGCAGCGGCCAACTAGCTCTGACCGGGGAGCTGTTTTTT.

The rearrangement uses TRBV7-2 and TRBJ2-2, with TRBD2 matching over 15 bases. The V and J ends lost 4 bases and 3 bases, in that order; junction bases with no gene match: 6. This CDR3 has 18 residues. Germline values: CDR1 SGHTA, CDR2 FQGNSA. In DNA form, the CDR3 reads TGTGCCAGCAGCTCTGATGGGACTAGCGGGAGGTACACCGGGGAGCTGTTTTTT. This encodes CASSSDGTSGRYTGELFF.

The chain is built from TRBV6-1 and TRBJ2-1; D is uncertain. Germline loops: CDR1 MNHNS, CDR2 SASEGT. V was cut by 1 base and J by 4 bases, with 8 bases left in between. The CDR3 contains 14 residues. DNA of the CDR3: TGTGCCAGCAGTGAAGAAAGAAGATACAATGAGCAGTTCTTC. Protein product: CASSEERRYNEQFF.